This T cell receptor (beta chain) was identified during a study of radiotherapy plus CTLA-4 blockade in lung cancer. About the study: Objective response was observed in over 15% of patients, and disease control in around 31%. Study-wide results and limits: In blood, tumor-derived TCR clones expanded after radiotherapy plus ipilimumab. Alongside interferon-beta, early blood T cell clone dynamics were reportedly the best predictor of response.

This clone was found once. Antigen specificity is unknown. This CDR3 is built from 14 residues. Germline assignment: CDR1 SGDLS and CDR2 YYNGEE. Trimming took 1 base from V and 2 from J, leaving 7 bases between them. Ipilimumab CTLA-4 blockade and focal radiation were given to patients with chemo-refractory metastatic non-small-cell lung cancer. Sequencing was performed with immunoSEQ multiplex PCR; in TCRdb, only in-frame clones are kept and a portion is missing. Here the sample spans 40,000 to 50,000 clones, 82% being singletons. The material sequenced was peripheral blood, taken from a patient treated with radiotherapy plus ipilimumab. This receptor was obtained from a human donor with non-small cell lung cancer who had stable disease on radiotherapy plus ipilimumab. The rearrangement links TRBV9 to TRBJ2-1, with D unclear. The DNA for the CDR3 is TGTGCCAGCAGCGTAACTCCCGCCTACAATGAGCAGTTCTTC. Translated, it gives CASSVTPAYNEQFF. The whole variable domain, remainder taken from reference TRBV9 and TRBJ2-1, is DSGVTQTPKHLITATGQRVTLRCSPRSGDLSVYWYQQSLDQGLQFLIQYYNGEERAKGNILERFSAQQFPDLHSELNLSSLELGDSALYFCASSVTPAYNEQFFGPGTRLTVL.